The entry that follows covers one T cell receptor beta chain sequence. Its antigen is undetermined. The data stem from a study of cytomegalovirus exposure and HLA in healthy donors. Findings and limits, study-wide: A previous analysis found most TCR beta V segments productive roughly 87% or roughly 30% of the time. Researchers counted roughly 150 TCR beta chains as cytomegalovirus-associated.

Use of 60 Vbeta and 13 Jbeta primers characterized the PCR. Clones were read by immunoSEQ multiplex PCR, and TCRdb kept only the in-frame ones, dropping some. The sample has 90,000 to 100,000 clones, approximately 76% seen once. Sample: PBMCs. This clonotype originated in a woman aged 55-69 years in good health and CMV-seropositive.

This chain's CDR3 is CAWRTSGVLIHEQYF. As DNA, the CDR3 is TGTGCCTGGAGGACAAGTGGCGTCCTAATCCACGAGCAGTACTTC. The chain joins TRBV30 to TRBJ2-7; D unclear. CDR3 length: 15 amino acids. CDR1 and CDR2 from the germline V gene are GTSNPN and SVGIG (reference sequence). V lost 3 bases and J lost 5, with 20 bases in between.